The 17 T cell receptor beta chains reported below all come from one sample, sequenced in a study of blood T cell repertoires in COVID-19. Data came from immunoSEQ multiplex PCR; TCRdb stores just in-frame clones and leaves some out. The sample has approximately 140,000 clones, approximately 88% seen once. What was sequenced was peripheral blood. All receptors derive from a man between 60 and 70 years old with acute or convalescent COVID-19.

J is TRBJ1-6 and V is TRBV2; 8 bases agree with TRBD1. The junction had 4 bases not matched to a gene; V was cut back by 6 bases and J by 9 bases. This CDR3 comprises 13 residues. Per the germline V gene, CDR1 is SNHLY and CDR2 is FYNNEI. The CDR3 coding sequence is TGTGCCAGCAGAGAGGGGACAGGTTCACCCCTCCACTTT. Protein: CASREGTGSPLHF.

The chain combines TRBV5-1 with TRBJ2-3; TRBD2 matches 10 bases. Germline CDR1 and CDR2: SGHRS and YFSETQ. V lost 4 bases, J lost 5 bases, and 19 bases stayed unmatched. The CDR3 sequence is 19 residues long. The CDR3 DNA reads TGCGCCAGCAGCCCAGGCTTGAGTGGTTCTAGCGGGAGTGGAGATACGCAGTATTTT. Protein product: CASSPGLSGSSGSGDTQYF.

This clone was observed a few times. The chain combines TRBV5-1 with TRBJ2-7; 7 nucleotides match TRBD1. The CDR3 length is 15 residues. Germline V gene sequence: CDR1 SGHRS, CDR2 YFSETQ. V trimming: 4 bases; J trimming: 4 bases; junction bases outside the gene matches: 11. The CDR3 nucleotides read TGCGCCAGCAGCGTAAATTCCGGGACAGTATACGAGCAGTACTTC. Its protein product is CASSVNSGTVYEQYF.

This rearrangement joins TRBV19 to TRBJ1-5, with D maybe TRBD1 (5 bases). The CDR3 contains 15 residues. Germline CDR1 LNHDA, CDR2 SQIVND (reference sequence). The V and J ends lost 7 bases and 2 bases respectively, with 15 bases between them. The CDR3 loop is CASNMGGGGNQPQHF. In nucleotides, the CDR3 is TGTGCCAGTAACATGGGGGGGGGAGGCAATCAGCCCCAGCATTTT.

The chain carries TRBV18 and TRBJ2-5; TRBD1 matches 9 bases. CDR1 and CDR2 from the germline V gene are KGHSH and LQKENI. V shed 5 bases, J shed 4 bases, and the junction held 5 bases outside the gene matches. The length of the CDR3 is 14 residues. This CDR3 reads CASSEQGAGETQYF. CDR3 nucleotide sequence: TGTGCCAGCTCAGAACAGGGGGCTGGAGAGACCCAGTACTTC.

The chain links TRBV5-1 to TRBJ2-5; weak D call: TRBD1 (6 bases). The CDR3 has 14 amino acids. Germline-derived CDR1 and CDR2 are SGHRS and YFSETQ. V was shortened by 1 base and J by 3 bases, with 10 bases between the two germline ends. The chain's CDR3 is CASSLIGGEETQYF. The CDR3 bases are TGCGCCAGCAGCTTGATAGGGGGAGAAGAGACCCAGTACTTC.

The chain couples TRBV9 to TRBJ1-5, with D unresolved. The germline V and J ends were trimmed by 0 bases and 0 bases, with 7 bases remaining between them. The CDR3 sequence is 15 residues long. Germline V gene sequence: CDR1 SGDLS, CDR2 YYNGEE. In nucleotides, the CDR3 is TGTGCCAGCAGCGTAGTCAGATATAGCAATCAGCCCCAGCATTTT. Translating gives CASSVVRYSNQPQHF.

Only one count was recorded for this clone. The CDR3 loop is CASSSTSGGPGQYF. The CDR3 region has the DNA TGCGCCAGCAGCTCTACTAGCGGGGGGCCGGGGCAGTACTTC. The chain combines TRBV5-1 with TRBJ2-7; 12 positions agree with TRBD2. The germline V gene encodes CDR1 SGHRS and CDR2 YFSETQ. The CDR3 totals 14 residues. Trimming took 3 bases from V and 9 from J; bases not matched to a gene: 7.

This chain joins TRBV19 and TRBJ2-1, with 8 bases identical to TRBD2. The junction had 5 bases not matched to a gene; V was cut back by 3 bases and J by 1 base. The CDR3 has 16 amino acids. CDR1 and CDR2 from the germline V gene are LNHDA and SQIVND (reference sequence). For the CDR3, the DNA is TGTGCCAGTAGTATCAGGAGCGGGAGTTCCTACAATGAGCAGTTCTTC. It encodes CASSIRSGSSYNEQFF. Full variable domain (missing parts from reference TRBV19 and TRBJ2-1): DGGITQSPKYLFRKEGQNVTLSCEQNLNHDAMYWYRQDPGQGLRLIYYSQIVNDFQKGDIAEGYSVSREKKESFPLTVTSAQKNPTAFYLCASSIRSGSSYNEQFFGPGTRLTVL.

The chain carries TRBV6-5 and TRBJ2-1, with TRBD1 matching 9 bases. This CDR3 comprises 15 residues. From germline, CDR1 is MNHEY and CDR2 SVGAGI. The J segment lost 8 bases and the V segment lost 2 bases, leaving 7 bases of the junction unmatched. CDR3 amino acids: CASSYAGTGLDEQFF. The CDR3 DNA is TGTGCCAGCAGTTACGCTGGGACAGGGCTGGATGAGCAGTTCTTC.

This clone was observed a few times. The DNA of the CDR3 is TGTGCCAGCAGCTTAATTGGGACAGTGAGCTACGAGCAGTACTTC. Translation: CASSLIGTVSYEQYF. J is TRBJ2-7 and V is TRBV11-1; TRBD1 aligns across 7 bases. This CDR3 contains 15 residues. Germline CDR1 SGHAT, CDR2 FQDESV (reference sequence). The V gene end was trimmed by 2 bases and the J gene end by 3 bases; junction bases not matched to a gene: 7. Looking up the rest from reference TRBV11-1 and TRBJ2-7 gives the full variable domain: EAEVAQSPRYKITEKSQAVAFWCDPISGHATLYWYRQILGQGPELLVQFQDESVVDDSQLPKDRFSAERLKGVDSTLKIQPAELGDSAMYLCASSLIGTVSYEQYFGPGTRLTVT.

This chain joins TRBV18 and TRBJ1-2, with D perhaps matching TRBD1 (5 bases). This CDR3 spans 14 amino acids. Germline V CDR1 and CDR2: KGHSH, LQKENI. V lost 2 bases and J 6 bases, leaving 13 bases between the germline ends. The CDR3 DNA reads TGTGCCAGCTCACCAAAGCAGGGCATGGATGGCTACACCTTC. It codes for CASSPKQGMDGYTF. Together with reference TRBV18 and TRBJ1-2, the CDR3 gives the full variable domain: NAGVMQNPRHLVRRRGQEARLRCSPMKGHSHVYWYRQLPEEGLKFMVYLQKENIIDESGMPKERFSAEFPKEGPSILRIQQVVRGDSAAYFCASSPKQGMDGYTFGSGTRLTVV.

The CDR3 reads CASSLRGQGETQYF. The CDR3 DNA follows: TGTGCCAGCAGCTTAAGGGGACAGGGAGAGACCCAGTACTTC. The chain uses TRBV7-6 and TRBJ2-5; 9 bases align to TRBD1. Germline V CDR1 and CDR2: SGHVS, FNYEAQ. The CDR3 is made up of 14 amino acids. J gave up 4 bases and V 2 bases, and 2 bases lay outside the gene matches. The complete variable domain, with remaining parts taken from reference TRBV7-6 and TRBJ2-5, reads GAGVSQSPRYKVTKRGQDVALRCDPISGHVSLYWYRQALGQGPEFLTYFNYEAQQDKSGLPNDRFSAERPEGSISTLTIQRTEQRDSAMYRCASSLRGQGETQYFGPGTRLLVL.

This chain uses TRBV24-1 with TRBJ2-3; 8 bases are shared with TRBD1. In germline, CDR1 is KGHDR, CDR2 SFDVKD. This CDR3 region has 14 residues. Losses at the gene ends were 9 bases for V and 0 bases for J; bases not matched to a gene: 4. CDR3 in DNA: TGTGCCACCGCAGACAGGGGAAGCACAGATACGCAGTATTTT. This sequence encodes CATADRGSTDTQYF.

The CDR3 DNA follows: TGTGCCTGGAGTGACAGGACGACCGGGGAGCTGTTTTTT. Its translation is CAWSDRTTGELFF. V is TRBV30 and J is TRBJ2-2; D is perhaps TRBD1 (5 bases). Trimming took 1 base from V and 5 from J, leaving 8 bases between them. CDR1 is GTSNPN, CDR2 SVGIG, per germline (reference sequence). The CDR3 is 13 amino acids.

This clone was detected a few times. The V gene is TRBV5-1, the J gene TRBJ2-2, with 8 nucleotides matching TRBD2. There are 15 residues in the CDR3. Unmatched junction bases numbered 2, after V lost 0 bases and J lost 4 bases. In germline, CDR1 is SGHRS, CDR2 YFSETQ. The CDR3 loop is CASSLAGGITGELFF. The DNA for the CDR3 is TGCGCCAGCAGCTTGGCGGGAGGGATCACCGGGGAGCTGTTTTTT.

The J gene is TRBJ2-1, the V gene TRBV19; 11 bases match TRBD2. V lost 5 bases and J lost 4; bases outside the gene matches: 7. The CDR3 has 16 residues. Germline V CDR1 and CDR2: LNHDA, SQIVND (reference sequence). Here the CDR3 DNA reads TGTGCCAGTAGTCGAAATAGCGGGGGGGATTACAATGAGCAGTTCTTC. Its translation: CASSRNSGGDYNEQFF.